Below are 11 T cell receptor beta chains sequenced from a single sample in a study of blood T cell repertoires in COVID-19. Libraries were prepared by immunoSEQ multiplex PCR; TCRdb keeps only in-frame clonotypes and omits some of them. The repertoire includes 95,000 to 150,000 clones, about 84% of them detected once, and 3.5% to 4.5% sits in the top ten. The sample taken for sequencing was peripheral blood. These receptors came from a man aged 60 to 69 with acute or convalescent COVID-19.

The V call is TRBV25-1, the J call TRBJ1-1; TRBD1 aligns across 7 bases. This CDR3 region has 14 residues. With V trimmed by 7 bases and J by 0 bases, 5 bases remained unmatched. CDR1 MGHDK and CDR2 SYGVNS come from the germline V gene. CDR3 protein: CASNRGGMNTEAFF. For the CDR3, the DNA is TGTGCCAGCAACAGGGGCGGTATGAACACTGAAGCTTTCTTT.

This clone was seen a single time. The chain is built from TRBV5-1 and TRBJ2-7; TRBD1 agrees at 8 bases. This CDR3 is 15 amino acids long. CDR1 is SGHRS, CDR2 YFSETQ, per germline. Losses at the gene ends were 4 bases for V and 4 bases for J; bases not matched to a gene: 10. The CDR3 sequence is CASSLSGTGIYEQYF. The CDR3 DNA reads TGCGCCAGCAGCCTTTCCGGGACAGGTATTTACGAGCAGTACTTC.

This clone showed up just once. The rearrangement joins TRBV27 to TRBJ2-5; a weak D match, TRBD1 (6 bases). Trimming took off 2 bases at V and 7 bases at J, with 14 bases between the two ends. The CDR3 is made up of 14 amino acids. Germline assignment: CDR1 MNHEY and CDR2 SMNVEV (reference sequence). For the CDR3, the DNA is TGTGCCAGCAGTTTAAAGTACAGGGATGGGACCCAGTACTTC. Protein sequence: CASSLKYRDGTQYF.

The chain employs TRBV30 and TRBJ1-6, with D perhaps TRBD1 (6 bases). Looked up from germline, CDR1 is GTSNPN and CDR2 is SVGIG (reference sequence). V was pared by 4 bases and J by 9 bases, with 16 bases between. This CDR3 region has 14 residues. DNA for the CDR3: TGTGCCTGGACCAAAGGAGGGGGGGCTTCACCCCTCCACTTT. As protein: CAWTKGGGASPLHF.

V gene TRBV3-1 (or the pseudogene TRBV3-2) combines with J gene TRBJ2-5, with 9 nucleotides matching TRBD1. Germline CDR1 and CDR2: LGHDT and YNNKEL (reference sequence). This CDR3 region has 13 residues. V shed 3 bases, J shed 6 bases, and the junction held 2 bases outside the gene matches. The CDR3 bases are TGTGCCAGCAGCCAGGGACAGGGAAAGACCCAGTACTTC. It is translated as CASSQGQGKTQYF.

V gene TRBV4-3 combines with J gene TRBJ2-1; 9 positions match TRBD2. The J segment lost 7 bases and the V segment lost 0 bases, leaving 13 bases of the junction unmatched. The CDR3 has 18 amino acids. Germline-derived CDR1 and CDR2 are LGHNA and YSLEER. This CDR3 reads CASSQDQVSGSNFNEQFF. DNA for the CDR3: TGCGCCAGCAGCCAAGATCAAGTTAGCGGGAGCAACTTTAATGAGCAGTTCTTC.

The chain has TRBV3-1 (or the pseudogene TRBV3-2) and TRBJ2-1; 9 bases line up with TRBD2. Looked up from germline, CDR1 is LGHDT and CDR2 is YNNKEL (reference sequence). V lost 1 base, J lost 1 base, and 2 bases stayed unmatched. The CDR3 length is 16 residues. CDR3 in DNA: TGTGCCAGCAGCCAAGGTCTAGCGGGGTCCTACAATGAGCAGTTCTTC. It yields the protein CASSQGLAGSYNEQFF.

The V gene is TRBV27, the J gene TRBJ2-7; TRBD1 might be the D (6 bases). This CDR3 has 15 amino acids. Germline V lookup: CDR1 MNHEY, CDR2 SMNVEV (reference sequence). V lost 2 bases and J lost 3, with 14 bases in between. The DNA of the CDR3 is TGTGCCAGCAGTTTAGAACAGGGTTTTAACTACGAGCAGTACTTC. This codes for CASSLEQGFNYEQYF.

The V gene is TRBV6-1, the J gene TRBJ2-1, with D tentatively TRBD2 (5 bases). V was pared by 3 bases and J by 12 bases, with 15 bases between. Germline assignment: CDR1 MNHNS and CDR2 SASEGT. The CDR3 runs 13 residues. CDR3 in DNA: TGTGCCAGCAGTGAGCTACTAGATTCTGTGCAGTTCTTC. Encoded protein: CASSELLDSVQFF.

The chain links TRBV2 to TRBJ2-3; 14 nucleotides agree with TRBD2. The V and J ends lost 3 bases and 6 bases, in that order; junction bases with no gene match: 8. This CDR3 is 17 amino acids long. Germline CDR1 SNHLY, CDR2 FYNNEI. CDR3 in DNA: TGTGCCAGCAGTGACCCCGGACTAGCGGGAGGCTGGGATACGCAGTATTTT. It yields the protein CASSDPGLAGGWDTQYF.

The gene calls are TRBV19 and TRBJ2-3; a weak D match, TRBD2 (6 bases). The CDR3 extends over 14 amino acids. Between the trimmed V and J ends, which lost 5 bases and 3 bases, there was a span of 12 bases. From germline, CDR1 is LNHDA and CDR2 SQIVND (reference sequence). The CDR3 spells CASSHGGKTDTQYF. The CDR3 DNA is TGTGCCAGTAGTCATGGGGGGAAGACAGATACGCAGTATTTT.